This entry lists 2 T cell receptor beta chains sequenced from one sample in a study of T cells in Graves' hyperthyroidism and ophthalmopathy. TCR beta CDR3 regions were amplified from RNA. HTBI primers were used for first-round RT-PCR of the TCR CDR3. MiXCR was run by TCRdb on the multiplex PCR reads, yielding one entry per CDR3 protein. Seen here are about 500,000 distinct CDR3 sequences, around 17% observed once, and the top ten hold about 17%. The source material was blood. The receptors here all came from a woman younger than 35 with Graves' hyperthyroidism.

The chain recombines TRBV7-2 with TRBJ1-6; D is perhaps TRBD1 (5 bases). The CDR3 consists of 17 residues. V gave up 1 base and J gave up 10 bases, with 20 bases separating them. The germline CDR1 and CDR2 sequences are SGHTA and FQGNSA. CDR3 residues: CASSLGRGRPLRSPLHF. The CDR3 nucleotides read TGTGCCAGCAGCTTAGGAAGGGGCAGGCCACTAAGGTCACCCCTCCACTTT.

This clonotype was counted only a few times. The chain has TRBV6-2 or TRBV6-3 and TRBJ2-3; D is tentatively TRBD1 or TRBD2 (6 bases each). The V gene lost 4 bases and the J gene lost 0 bases, with 26 bases spanning the gap. Germline lookup yields CDR1 MNHEY and CDR2 SVGEGT. The CDR3 sequence is 20 residues long. Here the CDR3 reads CASSSPNRLIPGASTDTQYF. CDR3 DNA: TGTGCCAGCAGTTCGCCGAACCGTCTGATACCGGGGGCCAGCACAGATACGCAGTATTTT.